These T cell receptor beta chains were read from a single sample in a study of blood T cells in healthy people across ages. MiXCR was run by TCRdb on the 5' RACE reads, yielding one entry per CDR3 protein. The sample yields 850,000 to 1,300,000 distinct CDR3 sequences, more than 35% seen once. The sample was blood. These receptors were collected from a woman aged 55-70 years in good health. Both conserved end residues are part of each CDR3. For some rows the clone size is stated as once, few or many, or as a class when expanded; others skip it.

CDR3: CASSGRSRNYNEQFF; size: once; V: TRBV25-1
CDR3: CATSRVGAGEQFF; size: .; V: TRBV15
CDR3: CASRVAGVGNEQFF; size: .; V: TRBV3-1
CDR3: CASSTQGGLASNEQFF; size: .; V: TRBV18
CDR3: CASSFGQGYPYEQYF; size: few; V: TRBV9
CDR3: CASSLLRTHNEQFF; size: .; V: TRBV11-2
CDR3: CSARDRGSAKNIQYF; size: .; V: TRBV20-1
CDR3: CASRSLAGTGTYGYTF; size: .; V: TRBV27
CDR3: CASSQATGLQGEQFF; size: many; V: TRBV4-1
CDR3: CASNRRGYNEQFF; size: .; V: TRBV2
CDR3: CASSAAGFETQYF; size: many; V: TRBV12-3/TRBV12-4